This T cell receptor beta chain was sequenced during a study of CD8 T cells in ankylosing spondylitis. Germline lookup yields CDR1 MNHNS and CDR2 SASEGT. The CDR3 is made up of 13 amino acids. V trimming: 11 bases; J trimming: 2 bases; junction bases outside the gene matches: 7. Quantitative 5'-RACE with molecular barcodes produced the TCR beta libraries. TCRdb fed the 5' RACE reads into MiXCR, producing one record per CDR3 protein. The data contain approximately 340,000 distinct CDR3 sequences, approximately 15% of them singletons. In regard to this clonotype: The antigen is not known.

Study-level findings and limits: Disease-associated clones were CD8+ and fairly uncommon in peripheral blood.

The sequencing sample was made of blood, either unsorted or a sorted T cell fraction (not recorded which). This receptor was obtained from a male donor with ankylosing spondylitis or in good health (not recorded which). This rearrangement joins TRBV6-1 to TRBJ2-7; 9 bases match TRBD2. This chain's CDR3 is CAVRLAGTYEQYF. The CDR3 DNA sequence: TGTGCCGTTCGGCTAGCGGGAACCTACGAGCAGTACTTC.